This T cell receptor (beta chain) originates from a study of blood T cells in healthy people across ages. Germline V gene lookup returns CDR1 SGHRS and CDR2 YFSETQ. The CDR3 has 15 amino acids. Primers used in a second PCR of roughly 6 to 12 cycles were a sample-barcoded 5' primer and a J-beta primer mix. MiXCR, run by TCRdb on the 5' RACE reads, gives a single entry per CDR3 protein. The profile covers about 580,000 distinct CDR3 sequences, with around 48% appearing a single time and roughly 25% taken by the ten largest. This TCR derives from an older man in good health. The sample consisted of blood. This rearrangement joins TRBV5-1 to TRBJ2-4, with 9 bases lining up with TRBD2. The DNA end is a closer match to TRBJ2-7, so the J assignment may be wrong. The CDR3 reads CASSPVSGGIGEQYF. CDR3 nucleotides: TGCGCCAGCAGTCCTGTTAGCGGGGGTATTGGCGAGCAGTACTTC.